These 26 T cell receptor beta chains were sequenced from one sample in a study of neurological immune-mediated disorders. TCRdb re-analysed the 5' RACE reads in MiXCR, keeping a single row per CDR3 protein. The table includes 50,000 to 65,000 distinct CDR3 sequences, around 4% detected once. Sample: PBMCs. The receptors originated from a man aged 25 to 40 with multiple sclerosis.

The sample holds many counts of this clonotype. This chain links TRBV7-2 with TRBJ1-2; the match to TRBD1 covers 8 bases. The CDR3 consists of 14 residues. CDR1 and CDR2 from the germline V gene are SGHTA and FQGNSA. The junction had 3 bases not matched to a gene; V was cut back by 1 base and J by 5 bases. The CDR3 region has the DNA TGTGCCAGCAGCTTAGGGACAGGGAAGTATGGCTACACCTTC. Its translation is CASSLGTGKYGYTF.

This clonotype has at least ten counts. CDR3 coding DNA: TGTGCCAGCAGCCAAAGGGCGGGGGGAGGCACAGATACGCAGTATTTT. This sequence encodes CASSQRAGGGTDTQYF. This chain uses TRBV3-1 with TRBJ2-3; 8 bases align to TRBD2. The germline V gene encodes CDR1 LGHDT and CDR2 YNNKEL (reference sequence). The CDR3 is 16 residues long. The trim removed 2 bases at V and 1 base at J, leaving 5 bases unmatched.

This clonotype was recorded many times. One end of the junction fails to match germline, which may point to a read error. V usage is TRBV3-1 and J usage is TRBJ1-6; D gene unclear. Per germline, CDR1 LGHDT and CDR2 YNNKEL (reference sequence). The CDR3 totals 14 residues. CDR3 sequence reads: CASTESSYNSPLNF. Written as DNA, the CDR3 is TGTGCCAGCACCGAGAGCTCCTATAATTCACCCCTCAACTTT.

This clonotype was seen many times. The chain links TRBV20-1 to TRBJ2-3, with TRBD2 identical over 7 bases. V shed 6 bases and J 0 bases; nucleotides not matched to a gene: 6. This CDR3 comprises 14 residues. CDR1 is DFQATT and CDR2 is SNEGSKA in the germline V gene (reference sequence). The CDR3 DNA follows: TGCAGTGCCAGGAGGCGGGGGAGCACAGATACGCAGTATTTT. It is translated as CSARRRGSTDTQYF.

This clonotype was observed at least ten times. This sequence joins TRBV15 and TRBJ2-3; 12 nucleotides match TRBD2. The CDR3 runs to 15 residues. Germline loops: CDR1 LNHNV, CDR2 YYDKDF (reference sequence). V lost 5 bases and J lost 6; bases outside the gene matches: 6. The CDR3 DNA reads TGTGCCACCAGCTCACGGACTAGCGGGAAGGATACGCAGTATTTT. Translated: CATSSRTSGKDTQYF.

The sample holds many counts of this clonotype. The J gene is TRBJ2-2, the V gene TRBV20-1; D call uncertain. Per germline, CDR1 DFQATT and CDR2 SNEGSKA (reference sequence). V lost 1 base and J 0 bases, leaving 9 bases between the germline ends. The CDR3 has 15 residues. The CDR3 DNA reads TGCAGTGCTAGAGGTACTGACGCGAACACCGGGGAGCTGTTTTTT. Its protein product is CSARGTDANTGELFF.

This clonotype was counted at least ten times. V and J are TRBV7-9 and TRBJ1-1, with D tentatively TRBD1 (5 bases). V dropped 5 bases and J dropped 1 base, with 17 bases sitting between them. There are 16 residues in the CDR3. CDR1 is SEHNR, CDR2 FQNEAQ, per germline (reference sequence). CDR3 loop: CASSLSVGGGNTEAFF. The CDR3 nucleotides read TGTGCCAGCAGCCTCTCCGTGGGGGGAGGGAACACTGAAGCTTTCTTT. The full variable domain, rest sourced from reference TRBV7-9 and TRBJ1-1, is DTGVSQNPRHKITKRGQNVTFRCDPISEHNRLYWYRQTLGQGPEFLTYFQNEAQLEKSRLLSDRFSAERPKGSFSTLEIQRTEQGDSAMYLCASSLSVGGGNTEAFFGQGTRLTVV.

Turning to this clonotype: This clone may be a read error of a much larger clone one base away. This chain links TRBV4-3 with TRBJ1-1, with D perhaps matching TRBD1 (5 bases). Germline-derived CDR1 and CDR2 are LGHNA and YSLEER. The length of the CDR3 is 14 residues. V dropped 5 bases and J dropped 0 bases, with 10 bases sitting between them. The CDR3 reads CASSTGTVNTEAFF. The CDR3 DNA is TGCGCCAGCAGCACCGGGACGGTGAACACTGAAGCTTTCTTT.

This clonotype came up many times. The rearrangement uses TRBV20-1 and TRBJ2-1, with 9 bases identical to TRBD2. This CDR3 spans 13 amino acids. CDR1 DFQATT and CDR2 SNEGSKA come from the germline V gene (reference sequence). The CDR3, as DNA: TGCTCAGCGGGAGGCGGGGCCTACAATGAGCAGTTCTTC. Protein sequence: CSAGGGAYNEQFF.

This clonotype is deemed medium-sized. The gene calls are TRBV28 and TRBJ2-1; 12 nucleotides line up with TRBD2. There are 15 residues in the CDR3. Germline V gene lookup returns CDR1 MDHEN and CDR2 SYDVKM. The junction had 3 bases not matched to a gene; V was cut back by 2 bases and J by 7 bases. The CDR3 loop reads CASSLLAGGNNEQFF. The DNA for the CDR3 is TGTGCCAGCAGTTTACTAGCGGGAGGGAATAATGAGCAGTTCTTC.

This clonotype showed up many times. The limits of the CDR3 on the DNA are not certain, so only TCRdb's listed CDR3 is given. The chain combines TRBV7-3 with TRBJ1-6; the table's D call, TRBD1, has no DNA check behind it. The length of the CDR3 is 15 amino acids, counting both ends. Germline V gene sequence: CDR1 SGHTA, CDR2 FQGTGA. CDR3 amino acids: CASSFAQGTNSPLNF.

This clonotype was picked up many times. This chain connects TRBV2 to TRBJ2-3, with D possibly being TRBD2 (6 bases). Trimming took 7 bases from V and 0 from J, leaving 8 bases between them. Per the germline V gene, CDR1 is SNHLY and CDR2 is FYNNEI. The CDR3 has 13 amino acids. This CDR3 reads CASNSGSTDTQYF. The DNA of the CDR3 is TGTGCCAGCAACAGCGGGAGCACAGATACGCAGTATTTT. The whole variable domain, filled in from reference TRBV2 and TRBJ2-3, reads EPEVTQTPSHQVTQMGQEVILRCVPISNHLYFYWYRQILGQKVEFLVSFYNNEISEKSEIFDDQFSVERPDGSNFTLKIRSTKLEDSAMYFCASNSGSTDTQYFGPGTRLTVL.

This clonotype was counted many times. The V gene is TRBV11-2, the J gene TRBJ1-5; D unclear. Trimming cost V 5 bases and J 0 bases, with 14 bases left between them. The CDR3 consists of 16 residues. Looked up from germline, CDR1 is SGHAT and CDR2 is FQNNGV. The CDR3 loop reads CASSLDWRDSNQPQHF. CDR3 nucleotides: TGTGCCAGCAGCCTGGACTGGAGAGATAGCAATCAGCCCCAGCATTTT.

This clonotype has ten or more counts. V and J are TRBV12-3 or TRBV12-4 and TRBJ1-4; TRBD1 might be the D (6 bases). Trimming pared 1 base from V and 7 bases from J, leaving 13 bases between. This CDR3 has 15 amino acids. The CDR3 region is CASSLGQGRIEKLFF. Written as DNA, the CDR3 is TGTGCCAGCAGTTTAGGGCAGGGGAGAATTGAAAAACTGTTTTTT.

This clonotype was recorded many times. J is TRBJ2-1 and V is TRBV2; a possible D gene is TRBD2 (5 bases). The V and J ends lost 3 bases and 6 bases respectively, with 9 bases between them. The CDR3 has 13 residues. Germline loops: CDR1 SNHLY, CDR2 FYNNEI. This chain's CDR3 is CASSETIGNEQFF. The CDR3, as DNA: TGTGCCAGCAGTGAGACTATAGGCAATGAGCAGTTCTTC.

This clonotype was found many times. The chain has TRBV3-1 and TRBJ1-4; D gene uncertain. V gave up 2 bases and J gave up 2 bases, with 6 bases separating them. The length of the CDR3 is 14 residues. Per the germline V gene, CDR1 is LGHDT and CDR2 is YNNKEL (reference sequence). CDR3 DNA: TGTGCCAGCAGCCAAACGGTTACTAATGAAAAACTGTTTTTT. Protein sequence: CASSQTVTNEKLFF.

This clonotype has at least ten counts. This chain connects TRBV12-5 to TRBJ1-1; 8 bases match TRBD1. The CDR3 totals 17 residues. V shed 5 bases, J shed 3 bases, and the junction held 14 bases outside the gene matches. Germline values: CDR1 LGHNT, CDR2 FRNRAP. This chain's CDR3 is CASGLDRGWGGDTEAFF. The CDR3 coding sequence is TGTGCTAGTGGTCTCGACAGGGGTTGGGGTGGGGACACTGAAGCTTTCTTT.

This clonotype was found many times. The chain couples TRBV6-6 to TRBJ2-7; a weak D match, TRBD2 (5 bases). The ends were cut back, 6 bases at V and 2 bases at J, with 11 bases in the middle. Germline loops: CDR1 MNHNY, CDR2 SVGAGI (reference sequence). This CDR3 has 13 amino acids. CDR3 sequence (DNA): TGTGCCAGCAGCCCCGGGGTTACCTACGAGCAGTACTTC. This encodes CASSPGVTYEQYF.

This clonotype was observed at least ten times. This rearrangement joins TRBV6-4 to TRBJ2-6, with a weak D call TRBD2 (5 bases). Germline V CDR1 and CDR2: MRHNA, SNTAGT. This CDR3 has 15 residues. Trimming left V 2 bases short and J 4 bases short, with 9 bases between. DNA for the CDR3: TGTGCCAGCAGTGACGAGGGCCCCGGGGCCAACGTCCTGACTTTC. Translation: CASSDEGPGANVLTF.

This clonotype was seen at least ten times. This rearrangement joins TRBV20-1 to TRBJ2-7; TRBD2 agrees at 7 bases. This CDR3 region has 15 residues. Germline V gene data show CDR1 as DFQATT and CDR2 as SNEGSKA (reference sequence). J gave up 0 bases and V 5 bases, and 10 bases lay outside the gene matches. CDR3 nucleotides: TGCAGTGCTTCTCCAGCGGGGCGGGACTCCTACGAGCAGTACTTC. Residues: CSASPAGRDSYEQYF.

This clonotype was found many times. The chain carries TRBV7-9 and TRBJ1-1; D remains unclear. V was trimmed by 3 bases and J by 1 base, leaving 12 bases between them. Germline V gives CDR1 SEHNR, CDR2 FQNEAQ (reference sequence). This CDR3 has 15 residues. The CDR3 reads CASSFIEGTNTEAFF. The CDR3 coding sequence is TGTGCCAGCAGCTTCATCGAGGGAACGAACACTGAAGCTTTCTTT.

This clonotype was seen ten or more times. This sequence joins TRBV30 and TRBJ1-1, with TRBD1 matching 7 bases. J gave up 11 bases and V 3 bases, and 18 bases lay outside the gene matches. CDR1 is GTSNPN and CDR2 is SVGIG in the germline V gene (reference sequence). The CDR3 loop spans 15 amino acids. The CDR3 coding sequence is TGTGCCTGGAGAGCGGTCGAAACAGGGGCTCCCGGGGCTTTCTTT. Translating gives CAWRAVETGAPGAFF.

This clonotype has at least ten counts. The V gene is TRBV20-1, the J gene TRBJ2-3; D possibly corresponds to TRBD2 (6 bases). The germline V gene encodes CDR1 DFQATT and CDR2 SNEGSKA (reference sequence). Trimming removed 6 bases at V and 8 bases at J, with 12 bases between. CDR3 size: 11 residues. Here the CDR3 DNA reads TGCAGTGCCCCCCTGGGGGGTACGCAGTATTTT. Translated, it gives CSAPLGGTQYF.

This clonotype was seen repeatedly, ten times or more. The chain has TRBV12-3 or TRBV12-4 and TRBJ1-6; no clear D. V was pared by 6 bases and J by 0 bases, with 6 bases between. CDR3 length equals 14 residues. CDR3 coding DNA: TGTGCCAGCAGGACCGACTCCTATAATTCACCCCTCCACTTT. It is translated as CASRTDSYNSPLHF.

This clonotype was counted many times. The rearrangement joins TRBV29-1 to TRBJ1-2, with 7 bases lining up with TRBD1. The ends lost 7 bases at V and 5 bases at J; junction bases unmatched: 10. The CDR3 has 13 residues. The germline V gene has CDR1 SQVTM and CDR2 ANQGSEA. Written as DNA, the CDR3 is TGCAGCGCTTCCAGGGGGATCGGATATGGCTACACCTTC. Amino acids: CSASRGIGYGYTF.

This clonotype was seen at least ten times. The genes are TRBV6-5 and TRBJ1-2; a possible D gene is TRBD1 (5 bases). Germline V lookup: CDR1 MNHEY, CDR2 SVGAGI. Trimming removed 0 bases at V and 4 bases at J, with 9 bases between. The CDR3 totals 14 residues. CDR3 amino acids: CASSYSGGSYGYTF. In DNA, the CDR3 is TGTGCCAGCAGTTACTCGGGGGGGAGCTATGGCTACACCTTC.